These 6 T cell receptor beta chains were sequenced from one sample in a study of T cells after yellow fever vaccination. TCRdb passed the 5' RACE reads through MiXCR, listing each CDR3 protein once. This table has a few hundred thousand distinct CDR3 sequences, roughly 3.5% appearing once. The specimen comprised PBMCs, sampled on the day of the yellow fever booster vaccination. These receptors came from a man between 18 and 29 years old who received the YFV17D yellow fever vaccine.

This clonotype was observed a few times. This chain uses TRBV7-9 with TRBJ2-6; TRBD1 or TRBD2 may be the D gene (5 bases each). The CDR3 is made up of 19 amino acids. Trimming took 5 bases from V and 0 from J, leaving 20 bases between them. Germline CDR1 SEHNR, CDR2 FQNEAQ (reference sequence). CDR3: CASSDYSGRAGSGANVLTF. DNA for the CDR3: TGTGCCAGCAGCGACTATTCGGGCAGGGCCGGCTCTGGGGCCAACGTCCTGACTTTC.

J is TRBJ2-1 and V is TRBV7-2; the D is unclear. This CDR3 is built from 17 residues. V lost 5 bases and J lost 1, with 18 bases in between. Germline loops: CDR1 SGHTA, CDR2 FQGNSA. The CDR3: CASSLTVGAGSYNEQFF. CDR3 DNA: TGTGCCAGCAGCCTAACGGTAGGTGCAGGATCCTACAATGAGCAGTTCTTC. Full variable domain (rest looked up from reference TRBV7-2 and TRBJ2-1): GAGVSQSPSNKVTEKGKDVELRCDPISGHTALYWYRQSLGQGLEFLIYFQGNSAPDKSGLPSDRFSAERTGGSVSTLTIQRTQQEDSAVYLCASSLTVGAGSYNEQFFGPGTRLTVL.

This clonotype has ten or more counts. The chain carries TRBV7-2 and TRBJ1-5; D is uncertain. Trimming pared 6 bases from V and 3 bases from J, leaving 9 bases between. Germline-derived CDR1 and CDR2 are SGHTA and FQGNSA. CDR3 length: 13 residues. Here the CDR3 reads CASRGRINQPQHF. The CDR3 DNA follows: TGTGCCAGCAGAGGGCGGATCAATCAGCCCCAGCATTTT. The full variable domain, rest sourced from reference TRBV7-2 and TRBJ1-5, is GAGVSQSPSNKVTEKGKDVELRCDPISGHTALYWYRQSLGQGLEFLIYFQGNSAPDKSGLPSDRFSAERTGGSVSTLTIQRTQQEDSAVYLCASRGRINQPQHFGDGTRLSIL.

There are many counts of this clonotype. DNA for the CDR3: TGTGCCAGCAGCCCGACTAGCGGAGTCACAGATACGCAGTATTTT. This codes for CASSPTSGVTDTQYF. V gene TRBV3-1 combines with J gene TRBJ2-3; 9 nucleotides line up with TRBD2. The CDR3 extends over 15 amino acids. V lost 4 bases to trimming and J lost 2 bases; unmatched junction nucleotides: 4. Germline V gene sequence: CDR1 LGHDT, CDR2 YNNKEL (reference sequence).

The J gene is TRBJ2-7, the V gene TRBV7-9; 7 nucleotides line up with TRBD1. The CDR3 runs 15 residues. V trimming: 2 bases; J trimming: 3 bases; junction bases outside the gene matches: 7. The germline V gene encodes CDR1 SEHNR and CDR2 FQNEAQ (reference sequence). The CDR3 nucleotides are TGTGCCAGCAGCTTACTTTACAGGGGCGTCTACGAGCAGTACTTC. Protein: CASSLLYRGVYEQYF. The full variable domain, its missing parts supplied by reference TRBV7-9 and TRBJ2-7, is DTGVSQNPRHKITKRGQNVTFRCDPISEHNRLYWYRQTLGQGPEFLTYFQNEAQLEKSRLLSDRFSAERPKGSFSTLEIQRTEQGDSAMYLCASSLLYRGVYEQYFGPGTRLTVT.

This chain joins TRBV13 and TRBJ2-1; 7 bases agree with TRBD2. Germline CDR1 reads PRHDT; CDR2 reads FYEKMQ (reference sequence). The V and J ends lost 1 base and 5 bases, in that order; junction bases with no gene match: 5. There are 15 residues in the CDR3. In DNA, the CDR3 is TGTGCCAGCAGCTTAGTGACGGGGGGTAACAATGAGCAGTTCTTC. As protein: CASSLVTGGNNEQFF. Full variable domain (remainder filled in from reference TRBV13 and TRBJ2-1): AAGVIQSPRHLIKEKRETATLKCYPIPRHDTVYWYQQGPGQDPQFLISFYEKMQSDKGSIPDRFSAQQFSDYHSELNMSSLELGDSALYFCASSLVTGGNNEQFFGPGTRLTVL.